The 9 T cell receptor beta chains below all came from one sample that was sequenced in a study of spatial heterogeneity in lung cancer. The study's findings and limits: The number of expanded tumor alpha and beta chains correlated with mutation number.

For these TCRs, the target antigens are not known. TCRdb reprocessed the 5' RACE reads with MiXCR, giving one entry per CDR3 protein. The sample yields about 220 distinct CDR3 sequences, less than 45% seen once. This sample's time point: sample taken at primary tumor resection. Source: lung tumor tissue, taken at surgery. These receptors were collected from a female donor with early-stage non-small cell lung cancer.

To note about this clonotype: A library made for alpha chains picked up this beta chain off target, so its size means little. The chain links TRBV24-1 to TRBJ2-1, with 12 bases identical to TRBD2. Germline loops: CDR1 KGHDR, CDR2 SFDVKD. The ends lost 2 bases at V and 8 bases at J; junction bases unmatched: 6. The CDR3 consists of 16 residues. The CDR3 here is CATSDWGTSGSDEQFF. In nucleotides, the CDR3 is TGTGCCACCAGTGATTGGGGGACTAGCGGGTCGGATGAGCAGTTCTTC.

This clonotype came up once. This beta chain turned up in a library designed for alpha chains; as an off-target read, its abundance says little. V gene TRBV9 combines with J gene TRBJ2-5; 11 bases align to TRBD2. The V segment lost 5 bases and the J segment 0 bases; nucleotides outside the gene matches: 3. The CDR3 contains 15 residues. The germline V gene has CDR1 SGDLS and CDR2 YYNGEE. The CDR3 reads CASSLAGGYQETQYF. Written as DNA, the CDR3 is TGTGCCAGCAGTCTAGCGGGGGGCTACCAAGAGACCCAGTACTTC.

Only a few counts were recorded for this clonotype. This beta chain is off target for a library built for alpha chains, so its abundance means little. The J gene is TRBJ2-7, the V gene TRBV7-9; D ambiguous. Per germline, CDR1 SEHNR and CDR2 FQNEAQ (reference sequence). V was trimmed by 1 base and J by 2 bases, leaving 9 bases between them. CDR3 length: 14 residues. CDR3 amino acids: CASSLGRVPYEQYF. The CDR3 nucleotides read TGTGCCAGCAGCTTAGGTCGGGTCCCCTACGAGCAGTACTTC.

To note about this clonotype: This beta chain appears as a stray read in a library generated for alpha chains; its size is not informative. The chain employs TRBV4-1 and TRBJ2-1, with D tentatively TRBD1 (7 bases). V was shortened by 0 bases and J by 14 bases, with 17 bases between the two germline ends. The CDR3 contains 14 residues. The germline V gene has CDR1 MGHRA and CDR2 YSYEKL. The CDR3 DNA sequence: TGCGCCAGCAGCCAAGAGGATTTCGACAGGGAGGAGTTCTTC. It is translated as CASSQEDFDREEFF.

About this clonotype itself: Because this beta chain is a stray read in a library intended to capture alpha chains, its abundance should not be given much weight. The V and J genes are TRBV19 and TRBJ1-5, with TRBD1 matching over 9 bases. CDR1 and CDR2 (germline): LNHDA, SQIVND (reference sequence). There are 14 residues in the CDR3. Trimming took 5 bases from V and 7 from J; bases not matched to a gene: 6. CDR3: CASSARTGDQPQHF. The CDR3 DNA is TGTGCCAGTAGTGCAAGGACAGGGGACCAGCCCCAGCATTTT.

In the case of this clonotype: The library was prepared for alpha chains; this beta chain is a stray read, so its frequency means little. The genes are TRBV10-3 and TRBJ2-1; 9 bases match TRBD2. The V and J ends lost 2 bases and 7 bases, in that order; junction bases with no gene match: 6. CDR3 length: 15 amino acids. Per the germline V gene, CDR1 is ENHRY and CDR2 is SYGVKD. DNA of the CDR3: TGTGCCATCAGTGAGAGGGCTAGCGGGGAGAATGAGCAGTTCTTC. This translates into CAISERASGENEQFF.

A few counts support this clonotype. Since it is a stray read in a library aimed at alpha chains, this beta chain has a size that is not meaningful. This sequence joins TRBV24-1 and TRBJ2-1; no clear D. Germline V gives CDR1 KGHDR, CDR2 SFDVKD. The V and J ends lost 2 bases and 5 bases respectively, with 3 bases between them. The CDR3 spans 12 residues. The CDR3 DNA follows: TGTGCCACCAGTGATTCCCACAATGAGCAGTTCTTC. It translates to CATSDSHNEQFF.

For this clonotype: This beta chain is a stray sequence in a library constructed for alpha chains; its clone size is not meaningful. The chain couples TRBV5-6 to TRBJ2-1, with 7 bases fitting TRBD1. Per germline, CDR1 SGHDT and CDR2 YYEEEE. V lost 2 bases, J lost 8 bases, and 4 bases stayed unmatched. The CDR3 runs to 13 residues. In DNA form, the CDR3 reads TGTGCCAGCAGCTTAGACAGGGTGTATGAGCAGTTCTTC. It encodes CASSLDRVYEQFF.

This clonotype was recorded a few times. Since it is a stray read in a library aimed at alpha chains, this beta chain has a size that is not meaningful. The chain recombines TRBV5-1 with TRBJ2-3, with 7 bases fitting TRBD2. J was trimmed by 2 bases and V by 0 bases; bases with no gene match: 3. CDR1 and CDR2 from the germline V gene are SGHRS and YFSETQ. This CDR3 is built from 15 residues. The CDR3 nucleotides read TGCGCCAGCAGCTTGGAGACTAGCATCACAGATACGCAGTATTTT. This encodes CASSLETSITDTQYF.